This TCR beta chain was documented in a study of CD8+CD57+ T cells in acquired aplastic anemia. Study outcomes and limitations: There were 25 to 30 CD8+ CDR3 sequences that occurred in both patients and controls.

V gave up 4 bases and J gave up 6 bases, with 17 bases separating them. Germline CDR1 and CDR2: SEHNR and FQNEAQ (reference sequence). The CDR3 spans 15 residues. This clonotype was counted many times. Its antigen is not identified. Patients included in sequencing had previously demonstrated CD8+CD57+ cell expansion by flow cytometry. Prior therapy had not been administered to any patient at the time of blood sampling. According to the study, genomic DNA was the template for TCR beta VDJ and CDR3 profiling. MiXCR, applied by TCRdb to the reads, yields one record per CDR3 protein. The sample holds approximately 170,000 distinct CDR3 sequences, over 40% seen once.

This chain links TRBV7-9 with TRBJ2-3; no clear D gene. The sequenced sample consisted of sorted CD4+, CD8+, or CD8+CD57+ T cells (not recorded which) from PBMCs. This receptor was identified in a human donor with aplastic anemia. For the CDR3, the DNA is TGTGCCAGCAGCTCCGGAAGCGAGAGTAAGGATACGCAGTATTTT. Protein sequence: CASSSGSESKDTQYF.